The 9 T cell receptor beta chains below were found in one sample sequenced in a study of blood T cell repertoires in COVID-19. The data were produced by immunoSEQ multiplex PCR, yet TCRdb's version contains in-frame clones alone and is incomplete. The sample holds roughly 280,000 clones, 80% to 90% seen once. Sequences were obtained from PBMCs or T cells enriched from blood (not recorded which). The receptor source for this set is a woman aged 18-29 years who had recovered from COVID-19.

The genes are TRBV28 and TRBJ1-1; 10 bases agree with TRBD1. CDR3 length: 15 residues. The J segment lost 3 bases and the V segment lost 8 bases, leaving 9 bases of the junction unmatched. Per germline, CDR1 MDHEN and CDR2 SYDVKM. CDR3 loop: CASRSFGTGDTEAFF. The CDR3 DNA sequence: TGTGCCAGCCGATCTTTCGGGACAGGGGACACTGAAGCTTTCTTT.

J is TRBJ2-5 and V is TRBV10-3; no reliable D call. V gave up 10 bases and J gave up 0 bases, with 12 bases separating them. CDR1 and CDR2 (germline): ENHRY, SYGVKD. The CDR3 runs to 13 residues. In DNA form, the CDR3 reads TGTGCCACCTTGTCGGTGTACCAAGAGACCCAGTACTTC. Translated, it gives CATLSVYQETQYF.

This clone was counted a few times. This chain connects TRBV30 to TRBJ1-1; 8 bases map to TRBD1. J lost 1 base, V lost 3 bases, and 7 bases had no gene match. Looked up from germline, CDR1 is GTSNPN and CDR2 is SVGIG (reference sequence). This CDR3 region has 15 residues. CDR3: CAWSPGGARNTEAFF. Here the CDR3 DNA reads TGTGCCTGGAGCCCAGGGGGCGCGAGGAACACTGAAGCTTTCTTT.

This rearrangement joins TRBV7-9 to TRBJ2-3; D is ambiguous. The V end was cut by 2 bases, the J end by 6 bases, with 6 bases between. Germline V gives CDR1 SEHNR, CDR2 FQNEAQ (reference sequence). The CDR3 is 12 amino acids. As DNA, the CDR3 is TGTGCCAGCAGCTTAATGGCTGATACGCAGTATTTT. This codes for CASSLMADTQYF.

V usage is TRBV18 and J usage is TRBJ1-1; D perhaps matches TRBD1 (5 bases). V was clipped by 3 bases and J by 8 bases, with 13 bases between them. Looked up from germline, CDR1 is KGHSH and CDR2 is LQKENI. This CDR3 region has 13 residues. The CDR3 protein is CASSPKTDLEAFF. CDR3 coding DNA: TGTGCCAGCTCACCTAAGACAGACCTGGAAGCTTTCTTT. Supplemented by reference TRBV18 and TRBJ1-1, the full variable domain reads NAGVMQNPRHLVRRRGQEARLRCSPMKGHSHVYWYRQLPEEGLKFMVYLQKENIIDESGMPKERFSAEFPKEGPSILRIQQVVRGDSAAYFCASSPKTDLEAFFGQGTRLTVV.

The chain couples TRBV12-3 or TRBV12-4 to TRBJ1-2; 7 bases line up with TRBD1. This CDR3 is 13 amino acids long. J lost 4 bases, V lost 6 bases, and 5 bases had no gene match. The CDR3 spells CASRLTGVYGYTF. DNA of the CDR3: TGTGCCAGCAGGCTTACAGGGGTCTATGGCTACACCTTC.

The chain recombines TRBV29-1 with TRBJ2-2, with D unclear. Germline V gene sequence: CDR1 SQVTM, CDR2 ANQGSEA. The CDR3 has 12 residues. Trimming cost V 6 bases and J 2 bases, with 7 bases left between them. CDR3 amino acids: CSVPGNTGELFF. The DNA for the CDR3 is TGCAGCGTCCCCGGTAACACCGGGGAGCTGTTTTTT.

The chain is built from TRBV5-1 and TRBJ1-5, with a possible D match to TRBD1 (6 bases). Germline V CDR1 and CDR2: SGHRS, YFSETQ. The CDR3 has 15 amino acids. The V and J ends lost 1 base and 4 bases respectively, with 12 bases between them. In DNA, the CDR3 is TGCGCCAGCAGCTTGTTAGGAGGACAGAATCAGCCCCAGCATTTT. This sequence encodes CASSLLGGQNQPQHF.

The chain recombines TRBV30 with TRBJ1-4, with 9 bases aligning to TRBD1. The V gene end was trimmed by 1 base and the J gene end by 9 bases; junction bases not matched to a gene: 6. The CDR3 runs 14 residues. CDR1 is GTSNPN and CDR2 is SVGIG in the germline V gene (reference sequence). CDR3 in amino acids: CAWSAGTGTKKLFF. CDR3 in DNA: TGTGCCTGGAGTGCCGGGACAGGGACTAAAAAACTGTTTTTT.